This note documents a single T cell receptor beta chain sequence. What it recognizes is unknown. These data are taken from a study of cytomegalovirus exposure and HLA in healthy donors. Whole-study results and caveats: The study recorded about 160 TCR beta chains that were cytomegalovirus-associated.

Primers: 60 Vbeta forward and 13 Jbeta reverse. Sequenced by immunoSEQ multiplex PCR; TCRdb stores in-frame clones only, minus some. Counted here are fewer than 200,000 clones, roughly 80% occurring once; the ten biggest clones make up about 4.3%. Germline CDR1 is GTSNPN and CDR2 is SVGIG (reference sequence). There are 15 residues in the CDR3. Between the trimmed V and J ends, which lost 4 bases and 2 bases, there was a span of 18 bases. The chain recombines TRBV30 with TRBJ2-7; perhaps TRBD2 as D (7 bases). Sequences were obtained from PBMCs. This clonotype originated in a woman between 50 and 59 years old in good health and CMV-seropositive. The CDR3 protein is CAWTRGASPPYEQYF. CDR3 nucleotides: TGTGCCTGGACCCGGGGGGCCTCTCCCCCCTACGAGCAGTACTTC.